The entry below gives a single T cell receptor (beta chain) sequence along with its context. What it binds is not known. TCRdb keeps only in-frame clones here, not all; method: immunoSEQ multiplex PCR. The sample carries more than 70,000 clones, about nine tenths recorded once. The data belong to a study of T cell responses to AZD1222 COVID-19 vaccine. Study results and caveats: With two AZD1222 doses given, Spike-specific TCR breadth and depth both rose. Among AZD1222 vaccinees, only 5 or 6 were seropositive at baseline. Donor demographics were predominantly white British with a female majority; clonal diversity may be underestimated.

CDR1 and CDR2 from the germline V gene are SQVTM and ANQGSEA. Deletions cut 4 bases from V and 1 base from J, with 13 bases between. The CDR3 extends over 14 amino acids. V usage is TRBV29-1 and J usage is TRBJ1-2, with D perhaps matching TRBD1 (6 bases). The clonotype originates from an adult who received the AZD1222 COVID-19 vaccine. This specimen was peripheral blood, taken 28 days after the second AZD1222 dose. The CDR3 DNA follows: TGCAGCGTTGGGATCGGGGGCCTTAACTATGGCTACACCTTC. As protein: CSVGIGGLNYGYTF.